The 25 T cell receptor beta chains below all came from one sample that was sequenced in a study of T cell repertoires in cytomegalovirus infection (dated by TCRdb to about 2019). TCRdb lists the instrument as Illumina HiSeq 1500. TCRdb trimmed the raw reads at Q25, called clones with MiXCR and kept productive beta chains. Duplicate CDR3 protein sequences are folded into a single record with the most common DNA and genes. The sample table shows some 800,000 distinct CDR3 sequences, and around a third are seen once. The ten most abundant clones make up 9.5% to 15% of the sample. No antigens are known for them. The treatment or condition label, as the study defines it: in vitro stimulation with specific CMV peptide epitopes to enrich CMV-specific T cells. Sequences were derived from cultured CD8+ T cells from PBMCs, sampled from culture after CMV antigen stimulation. The receptors here all came from a human donor in good health (CMV status not recorded). Some clones in this sample may be carry-over from other donors' samples.

The chain is built from TRBV14 and TRBJ1-4, with D possibly being TRBD1 (5 bases). V was shortened by 2 bases and J by 10 bases, with 11 bases between the two germline ends. This CDR3 has 13 residues. Germline V gene data show CDR1 as SGHDN and CDR2 as FVKESK. This CDR3 reads CASSQYRRGKLFF. CDR3 coding DNA: TGTGCCAGCAGCCAATATCGGAGGGGAAAACTGTTTTTT. Together with reference TRBV14 and TRBJ1-4, the CDR3 gives the full variable domain: EAGVTQFPSHSVIEKGQTVTLRCDPISGHDNLYWYRRVMGKEIKFLLHFVKESKQDESGMPNNRFLAERTGGTYSTLKVQPAELEDSGVYFCASSQYRRGKLFFGSGTQLSVL.

The chain uses TRBV10-3 and TRBJ2-7; weak D call: TRBD2 (6 bases). The germline V gene has CDR1 ENHRY and CDR2 SYGVKD. Trimming cost V 1 base and J 5 bases, with 24 bases left between them. The CDR3 has 18 amino acids. For the CDR3, the DNA is TGTGCCATCAGTGAGTTCCCTACAAATTCAGGAGGGAGCGACGAGCAGTACGTC. It specifies CAISEFPTNSGGSDEQYV.

Worth noting for this clonotype: A read error may account for a junction end that differs from germline. The V call is TRBV7-6, the J call TRBJ1-3; D unclear. The length of the CDR3 is 15 residues. The germline V gene has CDR1 SGHVS and CDR2 FNYEAQ. The CDR3 reads CVSSLGRLSGNTIYF. In DNA, the CDR3 is TGTGTCAGCAGCCTTGGACGCCTCTCTGGAAACACTATATATTTT. The full variable domain, in which reference TRBV7-6 and TRBJ1-3 provide the parts outside the CDR3, is GAGVSQSPRYKVTKRGQDVALRCDPISGHVSLYWYRQALGQGPEFLTYFNYEAQQDKSGLPNDRFSAERPEGSISTLTIQRTEQRDSAMYRCVSSLGRLSGNTIYFGEGSWLTVV.

The V and J genes are TRBV5-1 and TRBJ2-2, with unresolved D. From germline, CDR1 is SGHRS and CDR2 YFSETQ. V shed 1 base and J shed 0 bases, with 10 bases lying between them. The CDR3 is made up of 16 amino acids. The CDR3 DNA reads as TGCGCCAGCAGCTTGTCGGCACCCTCGAACACCGGGGAGCTGTTTTTT. Encoded protein: CASSLSAPSNTGELFF.

The rearrangement uses TRBV27 and TRBJ1-5, with a weak D call TRBD1 (6 bases). Per germline, CDR1 MNHEY and CDR2 SMNVEV (reference sequence). V lost 1 base, J lost 0 bases, and 13 bases lay in between. The CDR3 consists of 17 residues. The CDR3 here is CASSLFGGRGSNQPQHF. The CDR3 coding sequence is TGTGCCAGCAGTTTATTTGGGGGCCGAGGTAGCAATCAGCCCCAGCATTTT.

The chain combines TRBV27 with TRBJ2-1; D possibly corresponds to TRBD2 (5 bases). CDR1 MNHEY and CDR2 SMNVEV come from the germline V gene (reference sequence). The CDR3 sequence is 14 residues long. Trimming left V 4 bases short and J 4 bases short, with 11 bases between. The CDR3 bases are TGTGCCAGCAGTTCCGGACTGGTTTACAATGAGCAGTTCTTC. Residues: CASSSGLVYNEQFF.

Comments on this clonotype: A read error may explain this, as a much larger clone is one base away. This sequence joins TRBV7-1 and TRBJ2-6; 8 nucleotides agree with TRBD1. TRBV7-1 is given ORF status, its function remaining uncertain. The CDR3 runs to 21 residues. The DNA of the CDR3 is TGTGTCAGCAGGTCTACTTATCCTCTGGACAGGGAGACTGCTGGGGCCAACGTCCTGACTTTC. Translation gives CVSRSTYPLDRETAGANVLTF.

This clonotype came up a few times. This chain uses TRBV5-8 with TRBJ2-7, with unresolved D. Trimming shortened V by 3 bases and J by 2 bases, and 9 bases separated the two germline ends. There are 13 residues in the CDR3. Germline values: CDR1 SGHTS, CDR2 YDEGEE. The CDR3 nucleotides read TGTGCCAGCAGCTCAAACAGAGCCTACGAGCAGTACGTC. Protein: CASSSNRAYEQYV.

The rearrangement joins TRBV7-2 to TRBJ1-1; the D is unclear. The V end was cut by 5 bases, the J end by 4 bases, with 11 bases between. Per germline, CDR1 SGHTA and CDR2 FQGNSA. The CDR3 runs 13 residues. In nucleotides, the CDR3 is TGTGCCAGCAGCCCTTCTATGGGCACTGAAGCTTTCTTT. This gives the protein CASSPSMGTEAFF.

The chain links TRBV2 to TRBJ2-7; D unclear. Germline V lookup: CDR1 SNHLY, CDR2 FYNNEI. The CDR3 covers 15 residues. Trimming stripped 2 bases from V and 5 bases from J, with 16 bases between. DNA for the CDR3: TGTGCCAGCAGTGAAACGAAGGGCCTGGTGGACGAGCAGTACTTC. Its translation: CASSETKGLVDEQYF.

This clonotype was counted only a few times. For the CDR3, the DNA is TGTGCCACCAAGGGAGCCCCGAACACCGGGGAGCTGTTTTTT. It codes for CATKGAPNTGELFF. The chain carries TRBV24-1 and TRBJ2-2; D perhaps matches TRBD2 (5 bases). Trimming took off 8 bases at V and 0 bases at J, with 9 bases between the two ends. The CDR3 length is 14 residues. Germline V gene sequence: CDR1 KGHDR, CDR2 SFDVKD.

This clonotype was observed a few times. The J gene is TRBJ1-2, the V gene TRBV12-5; no firm D call. CDR3 length: 12 amino acids. V lost 3 bases, J lost 8 bases, and 10 bases lay in between. Germline CDR1 LGHNT, CDR2 FRNRAP. CDR3: CASGLSGRGYTF. The CDR3 DNA follows: TGTGCTAGTGGTTTATCCGGGCGCGGCTACACCTTC.

This clonotype appeared once. This chain uses TRBV27 with TRBJ1-2; 8 nucleotides line up with TRBD1. Germline V gene sequence: CDR1 MNHEY, CDR2 SMNVEV (reference sequence). J gave up 0 bases and V 7 bases, and 19 bases lay outside the gene matches. The CDR3 is 19 amino acids. CDR3 sequence (DNA): TGTGCCAGCACCATCTCCCTTCATCACGGACAGGGTACTAACTATGGCTACACCTTC. As protein: CASTISLHHGQGTNYGYTF.

This clonotype was observed at least ten times. The J gene is TRBJ2-1, the V gene TRBV7-2; 8 bases are shared with TRBD2. This CDR3 is built from 17 residues. Germline V gene lookup returns CDR1 SGHTA and CDR2 FQGNSA. V trimming: 5 bases; J trimming: 0 bases; junction bases outside the gene matches: 9. Here the CDR3 DNA reads TGTGCCAGCAGCCCATTTGCGGGGGGCCCCTCCTACAATGAGCAGTTCTTC. It translates to CASSPFAGGPSYNEQFF. Together with reference TRBV7-2 and TRBJ2-1, the CDR3 gives the full variable domain: GAGVSQSPSNKVTEKGKDVELRCDPISGHTALYWYRQSLGQGLEFLIYFQGNSAPDKSGLPSDRFSAERTGGSVSTLTIQRTQQEDSAVYLCASSPFAGGPSYNEQFFGPGTRLTVL.

This clonotype was seen just once. J is TRBJ1-1 and V is TRBV9; the D gene is possibly TRBD1 (5 bases). Germline values: CDR1 SGDLS, CDR2 YYNGEE. There are 14 residues in the CDR3. The V end was cut by 6 bases, the J end by 3 bases, with 15 bases between. CDR3 sequence reads: CASTPRGTHTEAFF. For the CDR3, the DNA is TGTGCCAGCACCCCTCGAGGGACCCACACTGAAGCTTTCTTT.

The chain uses TRBV9 and TRBJ2-3; 13 positions agree with TRBD2. The V and J ends lost 0 bases and 4 bases, in that order; junction bases with no gene match: 2. Germline V gives CDR1 SGDLS, CDR2 YYNGEE. The CDR3 sequence is 16 residues long. The CDR3 region has the DNA TGTGCCAGCAGCGTAGTACTAGCGGGGGGGGCAGATACGCAGTATTTT. As protein: CASSVVLAGGADTQYF.

This sequence joins TRBV29-1 and TRBJ2-1; perhaps TRBD1 as D (5 bases). The CDR3 is made up of 12 amino acids. The V gene's germline CDR1 is SQVTM and CDR2 ANQGSEA. V dropped 2 bases and J dropped 6 bases, with 8 bases sitting between them. The CDR3 coding sequence is TGCAGCGTTGAATTTCAGGGCAATGAGCAGTTCTTC. Protein sequence: CSVEFQGNEQFF.

CDR3 loop: CASSTGQGVYYGYTF. For the CDR3, the DNA is TGTGCCAGCAGCACGGGACAGGGCGTCTACTATGGCTACACCTTC. The chain is built from TRBV5-4 and TRBJ1-2, with TRBD1 identical over 9 bases. The CDR3 contains 15 residues. V lost 4 bases to trimming and J lost 3 bases; unmatched junction nucleotides: 7. Germline V gives CDR1 SGHNT, CDR2 YYREEE (reference sequence). Full variable domain (outside the CDR3, taken from reference TRBV5-4 and TRBJ1-2): ETGVTQSPTHLIKTRGQQVTLRCSSQSGHNTVSWYQQALGQGPQFIFQYYREEENGRGNFPPRFSGLQFPNYSSELNVNALELDDSALYLCASSTGQGVYYGYTFGSGTRLTVV.

CDR3 coding DNA: TGTGCCAGCAGTTTCTTCCCGTACCAAGAGACCCAGTACTTC. Translating gives CASSFFPYQETQYF. The V and J genes are TRBV12-3 or TRBV12-4 and TRBJ2-5, with D unclear. Trimming took off 3 bases at V and 0 bases at J, with 8 bases between the two ends. The CDR3 sequence is 14 residues long.

The chain uses TRBV27 and TRBJ1-5; D gene uncertain. The CDR3 spans 14 residues. Trimming removed 3 bases at V and 3 bases at J, with 9 bases between. From germline, CDR1 is MNHEY and CDR2 SMNVEV (reference sequence). The CDR3, as DNA: TGTGCCAGCAGTTTCAACGCTATCAATCAGCCCCAGCATTTT. It codes for CASSFNAINQPQHF.

V and J are TRBV6-8 and TRBJ2-3; TRBD2 matches 13 bases. CDR1 MNHGY and CDR2 SAAAGT come from the germline V gene. The J segment lost 2 bases and the V segment lost 6 bases, leaving 11 bases of the junction unmatched. The CDR3 extends over 18 amino acids. CDR3 in amino acids: CASSPGTSGVGYTDTQYF. The CDR3 nucleotides are TGTGCCAGCAGCCCCGGGACTAGCGGGGTCGGTTACACAGATACGCAGTATTTT.

The rearrangement links TRBV10-2 to TRBJ1-6, with D unclear. The CDR3 is made up of 14 amino acids. Germline CDR1 and CDR2: WSHSY and SAAADI. Trimming took 4 bases from V and 7 from J, leaving 11 bases between them. CDR3 sequence (DNA): TGCGCCAGCAGTGCCCTTGGGGTGAATTCACCCCTCCACTTT. Translated: CASSALGVNSPLHF.

The rearrangement links TRBV6-1 to TRBJ2-7, with TRBD1 matching 7 bases. V trimming: 6 bases; J trimming: 3 bases; junction bases outside the gene matches: 11. The CDR3 has 15 residues. Germline CDR1 MNHNS, CDR2 SASEGT. Here the CDR3 reads CASRKTPGTDYEQYV. The CDR3 nucleotides are TGTGCCAGCAGGAAAACACCCGGGACAGACTACGAGCAGTACGTC.

This clonotype was seen more than once but under ten times. This chain connects TRBV12-3 or TRBV12-4 to TRBJ2-2; possibly TRBD2 for D (6 bases). Trimming took off 7 bases at V and 4 bases at J, with 10 bases between the two ends. The CDR3 extends over 13 amino acids. CDR3 nucleotides: TGTGCCAGCACCGGGGGAAGCACCGGGGAGCTGTTTTTT. Protein sequence: CASTGGSTGELFF.

The chain links TRBV6-2 or TRBV6-3 to TRBJ1-2; perhaps TRBD1 as D (5 bases). With 2 bases removed from V and 7 bases from J, the gap between germline ends came to 8 bases. There are 12 residues in the CDR3. CDR1 is MNHEY, CDR2 SVGEGT, per germline. The chain's CDR3 is CASSYGGVGYTF. CDR3 coding DNA: TGTGCCAGCAGTTACGGAGGGGTTGGCTACACCTTC.